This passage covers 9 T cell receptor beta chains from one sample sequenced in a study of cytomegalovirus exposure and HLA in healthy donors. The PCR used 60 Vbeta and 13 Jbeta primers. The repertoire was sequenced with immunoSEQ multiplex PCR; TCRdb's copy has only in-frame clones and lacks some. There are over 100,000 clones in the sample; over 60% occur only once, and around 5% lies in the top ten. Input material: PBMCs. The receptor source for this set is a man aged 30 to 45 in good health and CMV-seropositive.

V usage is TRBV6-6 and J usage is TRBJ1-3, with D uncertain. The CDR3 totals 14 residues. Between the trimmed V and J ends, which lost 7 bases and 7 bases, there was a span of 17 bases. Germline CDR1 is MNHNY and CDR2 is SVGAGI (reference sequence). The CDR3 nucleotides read TGTGCCAGCATTATCGGGCGGGGAGGGAACACCATATATTTT. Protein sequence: CASIIGRGGNTIYF.

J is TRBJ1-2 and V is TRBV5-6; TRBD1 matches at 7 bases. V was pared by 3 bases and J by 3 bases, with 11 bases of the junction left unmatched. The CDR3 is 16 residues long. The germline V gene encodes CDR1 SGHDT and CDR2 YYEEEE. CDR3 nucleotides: TGTGCCAGCAGCTCGGGGGCTGACAGGGTTGACTATGGCTACACCTTC. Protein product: CASSSGADRVDYGYTF. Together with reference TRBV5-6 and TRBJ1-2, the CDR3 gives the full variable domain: DAGVTQSPTHLIKTRGQQVTLRCSPKSGHDTVSWYQQALGQGPQFIFQYYEEEERQRGNFPDRFSGHQFPNYSSELNVNALLLGDSALYLCASSSGADRVDYGYTFGSGTRLTVV.

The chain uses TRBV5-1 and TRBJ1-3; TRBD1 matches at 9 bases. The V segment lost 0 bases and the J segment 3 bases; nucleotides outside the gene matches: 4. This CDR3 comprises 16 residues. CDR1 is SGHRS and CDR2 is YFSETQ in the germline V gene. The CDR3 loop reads CASSLEDRGGGNTIYF. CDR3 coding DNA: TGCGCCAGCAGCTTGGAGGACAGGGGCGGTGGAAACACCATATATTTT.

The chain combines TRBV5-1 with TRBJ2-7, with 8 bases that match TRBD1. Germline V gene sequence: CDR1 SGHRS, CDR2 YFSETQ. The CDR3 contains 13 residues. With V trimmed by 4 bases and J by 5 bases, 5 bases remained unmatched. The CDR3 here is CASSPQGANEQYF. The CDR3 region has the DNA TGCGCCAGCAGCCCCCAGGGGGCTAACGAGCAGTACTTC.

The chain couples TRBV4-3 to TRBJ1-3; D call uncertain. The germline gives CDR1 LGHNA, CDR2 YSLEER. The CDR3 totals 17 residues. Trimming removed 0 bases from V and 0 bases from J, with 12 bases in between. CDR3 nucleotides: TGCGCCAGCAGCCAAGAACCGCTGACAATCTCTGGAAACACCATATATTTT. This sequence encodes CASSQEPLTISGNTIYF.

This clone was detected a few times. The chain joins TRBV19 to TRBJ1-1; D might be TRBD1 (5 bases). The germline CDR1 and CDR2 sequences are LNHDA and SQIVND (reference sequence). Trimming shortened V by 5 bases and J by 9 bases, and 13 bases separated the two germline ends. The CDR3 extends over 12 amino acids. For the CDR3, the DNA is TGTGCCAGTAGTGCTCGACAGCTCCAAGCTTTCTTT. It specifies CASSARQLQAFF.

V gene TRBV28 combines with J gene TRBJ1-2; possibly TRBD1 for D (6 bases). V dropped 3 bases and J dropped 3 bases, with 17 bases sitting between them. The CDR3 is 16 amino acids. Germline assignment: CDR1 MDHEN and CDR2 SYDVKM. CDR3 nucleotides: TGTGCCAGCAGTTTCGGACAGACCGATACTTACTATGGCTACACCTTC. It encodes CASSFGQTDTYYGYTF.

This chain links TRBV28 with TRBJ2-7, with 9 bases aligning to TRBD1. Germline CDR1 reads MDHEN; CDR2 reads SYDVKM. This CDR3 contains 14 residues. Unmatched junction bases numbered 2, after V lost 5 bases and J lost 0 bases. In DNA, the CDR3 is TGTGCCAGCAGTGGACAGGGGAGCTCCTACGAGCAGTACTTC. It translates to CASSGQGSSYEQYF.

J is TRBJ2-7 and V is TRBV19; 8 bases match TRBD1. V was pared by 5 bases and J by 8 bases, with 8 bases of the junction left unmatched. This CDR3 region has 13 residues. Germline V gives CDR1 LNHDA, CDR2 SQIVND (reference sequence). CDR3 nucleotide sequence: TGTGCCAGTAGTGTGACAGGGGCGGAGAAGCAGTACTTC. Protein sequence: CASSVTGAEKQYF.